This is a list of T cell receptor beta chains from one sample in a study of cytomegalovirus exposure and HLA in healthy donors. Sequencing used immunoSEQ multiplex PCR; TCRdb keeps in-frame clones, though not all of them. This sample carries some 160,000 clones, approximately 80% of them seen once, and the ten largest clones take around 2.2%. Sequencing input: PBMCs. These receptors originate from a man aged 55 to 70 in good health and CMV-seronegative. Both conserved end residues are part of each CDR3. D genes are given only for firm matches. Size values are once, few and many counts, or a class for expanded clones, and some rows have none.

TRBJ1-1,few,TRBV2,-,TGTGCCAGCACCAGAGAGAGGGAAACTGAAGCTTTCTTT,CASTRERETEAFF
TRBJ2-3,once,TRBV28,TRBD1,TGTGCCAGCAGTTTCGGACAGGGCACAGATACGCAGTATTTT,CASSFGQGTDTQYF
TRBJ1-1,once,TRBV4-1,-,TGCGCCAGCAGCCTCGTAGGGGGGGACACTGAAGCTTTCTTT,CASSLVGGDTEAFF
TRBJ2-1,few,TRBV29-1,-,TGCAGCGTGTACCCCGGGGGTCGTGATGAGCAGTTCTTC,CSVYPGGRDEQFF
TRBJ2-5,-,TRBV15,-,TGTGCCACCAGCTCCGCGGAGACTCAGTACTTC,CATSSAETQYF
TRBJ1-2,-,TRBV9,-,TGTGCCAGCAGCCCCTTACGGACAGACTATGGCTACACCTTC,CASSPLRTDYGYTF
TRBJ1-2,-,TRBV27,TRBD1,TGTGCCAGCAGTTTGGGACAGGGATCTATCCCTTATGGCTACACCTTC,CASSLGQGSIPYGYTF
TRBJ1-2,-,TRBV5-1,-,TGCGCCAGCAGCCCGGACAGCGATCCCTATGGCTACACCTTC,CASSPDSDPYGYTF
TRBJ2-5,-,TRBV28,-,TGTGCCAGCACAAGGCCGCAGGGAAGGAAGACCCAGTACTTC,CASTRPQGRKTQYF
TRBJ1-3,once,TRBV7-6,TRBD1,TGTGCCAGCAGCTTAGGGACAGGGTTCTCTGGAAACACCATATATTTT,CASSLGTGFSGNTIYF
TRBJ1-4,-,TRBV5-1,-,TGCGCCAGCAGCTTGGCCCCGACAGCTGCAACTAATGAAAAACTGTTTTTT,CASSLAPTAATNEKLFF
TRBJ2-3,-,TRBV2,TRBD2,TGTGCCAGGAGAGCGGGGGGCTCAACAGATACGCAGTATTTT,CARRAGGSTDTQYF
TRBJ1-2,once,TRBV28,TRBD1,TGTGCCAGCAGTCGCGCTGGGACAGGGGTTTATGGCTACACCTTC,CASSRAGTGVYGYTF
TRBJ1-1,-,TRBV5-6,-,TGTGCCAGCAGCTCTGGAGTTGGGTTGGGTACTGAAGCTTTCTTT,CASSSGVGLGTEAFF
TRBJ2-7,-,TRBV27,-,TGTGCCAGCAGTTTTGGGACAAGGACCTACGAGCAGTACTTC,CASSFGTRTYEQYF
TRBJ2-1,-,TRBV4-1,-,TGCGCCAGCAGCCAGGGGACGGCCGGGGGAGTACGTGAGCAGTTCTTC,CASSQGTAGGVREQFF
TRBJ2-3,few,TRBV5-1,-,TGCGCCAGCAGCTTGGACTACCCTAGCACAGATACGCAGTATTTT,CASSLDYPSTDTQYF
TRBJ2-5,-,TRBV4-1,TRBD2,TGCGCCAGCAGCCAAGGGCCTCTAGCGGGAGTGGGGGAGACCCAGTACTTC,CASSQGPLAGVGETQYF